These 24 T cell receptor beta chains originate from one sample sequenced in a study of blood T cell repertoires in COVID-19 (TCRdb year 2020). The protocol used for the library was the immunoSEQ multiplex PCR assay. Held by TCRdb, this immuneACCESS table contains in-frame sequences only and omits some clones. Under half of the omission traces to an unresolved V gene where checked; the cause of the rest is unknown. This sample comprises around 190,000 clones, 65% to 90% of them detected only once. Roughly 8.7% of the sample is in the top ten clones. Sequencing was performed on peripheral blood. These receptors were collected from a man aged 50 to 60 with active or convalescent COVID-19.

This clone was observed once. V usage is TRBV5-1 and J usage is TRBJ2-5, with a tentative D call TRBD1 (6 bases). V lost 4 bases, J lost 0 bases, and 10 bases lay in between. Germline CDR1 reads SGHRS; CDR2 reads YFSETQ. CDR3 length: 14 amino acids. The DNA of the CDR3 is TGCGCCAGCAGCAGTACAGGGTACCAAGAGACCCAGTACTTC. Translated: CASSSTGYQETQYF.

The chain has TRBV12-3 or TRBV12-4 and TRBJ1-1, with D possibly TRBD1 on 6 matching bases. V was trimmed by 5 bases and J by 5 bases, leaving 12 bases between them. This CDR3 is 13 amino acids long. As DNA, the CDR3 is TGTGCCAGCAGTCGAACTCAGGGGACTGAAGCTTTCTTT. Its translation: CASSRTQGTEAFF.

The rearrangement links TRBV7-2 to TRBJ1-5, with 8 bases fitting TRBD1. Germline V gives CDR1 SGHTA, CDR2 FQGNSA. Unmatched junction bases numbered 7, after V lost 5 bases and J lost 4 bases. CDR3 size: 15 residues. For the CDR3, the DNA is TGTGCCAGCAGCGTACGACAGGGGAATAATCAGCCCCAGCATTTT. Translation: CASSVRQGNNQPQHF.

V gene TRBV18 combines with J gene TRBJ2-1; 8 nucleotides line up with TRBD2. The trim removed 4 bases at V and 0 bases at J, leaving 8 bases unmatched. Germline CDR1 KGHSH, CDR2 LQKENI. The CDR3 has 17 residues. CDR3 region: CASSHPGLGPSYNEQFF. DNA for the CDR3: TGTGCCAGCTCACACCCGGGACTAGGTCCCTCCTACAATGAGCAGTTCTTC.

V usage is TRBV5-1 and J usage is TRBJ1-1; 8 bases match TRBD1. With 4 bases clipped from V and 4 bases from J, the junction kept 6 bases outside the gene matches. The length of the CDR3 is 14 residues. The germline CDR1 and CDR2 sequences are SGHRS and YFSETQ. CDR3 sequence: CASSSGQGSTEAFF. The CDR3 nucleotides are TGCGCCAGCAGCAGCGGACAGGGAAGCACTGAAGCTTTCTTT.

The chain employs TRBV6-4 and TRBJ2-7; TRBD1 aligns across 9 bases. The CDR3 is 12 amino acids. Trimming cost V 9 bases and J 5 bases; bases outside gene matches: 5. The V gene's germline CDR1 is MRHNA and CDR2 SNTAGT. CDR3 DNA sequence: TGTGCCAGGGACAGGGGAAGTGACGAGCAGTACTTC. Amino acid sequence: CARDRGSDEQYF.

The chain has TRBV14 and TRBJ2-2, with 8 bases identical to TRBD2. J was trimmed by 6 bases and V by 4 bases; bases with no gene match: 7. Per the germline V gene, CDR1 is SGHDN and CDR2 is FVKESK. There are 15 residues in the CDR3. CDR3 nucleotides: TGTGCCAGCAGCCCGACTAGCGTTGTGCCCGGGGAGCTGTTTTTT. Its translation is CASSPTSVVPGELFF.

The V and J genes are TRBV12-3 or TRBV12-4 and TRBJ1-4; TRBD1 matches 7 bases. V lost 5 bases to trimming and J lost 8 bases; unmatched junction nucleotides: 5. This CDR3 has 13 amino acids. The CDR3 loop is CASSPGTEEKLFF. CDR3 DNA: TGTGCCAGCAGTCCCGGGACAGAAGAAAAACTGTTTTTT.

V gene TRBV19 combines with J gene TRBJ1-1; the D gene is possibly TRBD1 (5 bases). With 5 bases removed from V and 0 bases from J, the gap between germline ends came to 13 bases. The germline V gene has CDR1 LNHDA and CDR2 SQIVND (reference sequence). This CDR3 has 15 amino acids. DNA of the CDR3: TGTGCCAGTAGTTTGGGCGGGACGGTGAACACTGAAGCTTTCTTT. This translates into CASSLGGTVNTEAFF. The full variable domain, rest sourced from reference TRBV19 and TRBJ1-1, is DGGITQSPKYLFRKEGQNVTLSCEQNLNHDAMYWYRQDPGQGLRLIYYSQIVNDFQKGDIAEGYSVSREKKESFPLTVTSAQKNPTAFYLCASSLGGTVNTEAFFGQGTRLTVV.

V is TRBV29-1 and J is TRBJ2-7; a possible D gene is TRBD1 (6 bases). V shed 1 base and J shed 6 bases, with 10 bases lying between them. CDR1 and CDR2 (germline): SQVTM, ANQGSEA. This CDR3 contains 12 residues. The CDR3 bases are TGCAGCGTTGAAGGAATAGGGGGCGAGCAGTACTTC. It translates to CSVEGIGGEQYF.

The chain has TRBV6-4 and TRBJ1-6; D unclear. Germline V gene lookup returns CDR1 MRHNA and CDR2 SNTAGT. Trimming cost V 4 bases and J 7 bases, with 8 bases left between them. The CDR3 loop spans 13 amino acids. The CDR3 here is CASSVQLNSPLHF. As DNA, the CDR3 is TGTGCCAGCAGTGTCCAGTTAAATTCACCCCTCCACTTT.

The chain recombines TRBV19 with TRBJ1-2, with 9 bases that match TRBD1. Trimming at V came to 6 bases and at J to 6 bases, leaving 8 bases not matched to a gene. The germline gives CDR1 LNHDA, CDR2 SQIVND (reference sequence). The CDR3 is 14 amino acids. The CDR3 DNA follows: TGTGCCAGTAGCCAGCAGGGGACAGGGAATGGCTACACCTTC. This sequence encodes CASSQQGTGNGYTF.

The chain's CDR3 is CASSYVRDRDHTEAFF. The CDR3 nucleotides are TGTGCCAGCAGTTATGTGCGGGACAGGGATCATACTGAAGCTTTCTTT. V usage is TRBV28 and J usage is TRBJ1-1; 9 positions agree with TRBD1. The junction had 11 bases not matched to a gene; V was cut back by 4 bases and J by 5 bases. The CDR3 is made up of 16 amino acids. From germline, CDR1 is MDHEN and CDR2 SYDVKM.

V and J are TRBV7-5 and TRBJ1-4. TRBV7-5 is labeled a pseudogene. The CDR3 extends over 13 amino acids. The CDR3 region has the DNA TGTGTCAGAAGCTTTAGGTGGAGTGAAAAACTGTTTTTT. Translation: CVRSFRWSEKLFF.

This clone was recorded once. The rearrangement joins TRBV7-9 to TRBJ2-3; possible D gene TRBD1, 6 bases. CDR1 is SEHNR, CDR2 FQNEAQ, per germline (reference sequence). CDR3 length equals 13 residues. V gave up 4 bases and J gave up 4 bases, with 9 bases separating them. CDR3 region: CASSSTGPDTQYF. DNA for the CDR3: TGTGCCAGCAGCTCAACAGGGCCAGATACGCAGTATTTT.

The rearrangement joins TRBV6-2 or TRBV6-3 to TRBJ1-1; perhaps TRBD1 as D (5 bases). Germline V gene sequence: CDR1 MNHEY, CDR2 SVGEGT. The length of the CDR3 is 12 residues. The V gene lost 5 bases and the J gene lost 5 bases, with 9 bases spanning the gap. CDR3 sequence reads: CASSARGTEAFF. Written as DNA, the CDR3 is TGTGCCAGCAGTGCTCGGGGGACTGAAGCTTTCTTT.

This chain joins TRBV28 and TRBJ2-7, with 8 positions matching TRBD1. The CDR3 is 14 residues long. The germline gives CDR1 MDHEN, CDR2 SYDVKM. V shed 3 bases, J shed 6 bases, and the junction held 7 bases outside the gene matches. CDR3 bases: TGTGCCAGCAGTTTCAGCAGGGGGCATCTCGAGCAGTACTTC. This gives the protein CASSFSRGHLEQYF. Combining the CDR3 with reference TRBV28 and TRBJ2-7 gives the whole variable domain DVKVTQSSRYLVKRTGEKVFLECVQDMDHENMFWYRQDPGLGLRLIYFSYDVKMKEKGDIPEGYSVSREKKERFSLILESASTNQTSMYLCASSFSRGHLEQYFGPGTRLTVT.

V and J are TRBV29-1 and TRBJ1-3; the D is unclear. CDR1 is SQVTM, CDR2 ANQGSEA, per germline. V lost 0 bases and J lost 0, with 9 bases in between. The length of the CDR3 is 15 residues. The CDR3 here is CSVEESRFSGNTIYF. Here the CDR3 DNA reads TGCAGCGTTGAAGAATCACGGTTCTCTGGAAACACCATATATTTT.

The chain couples TRBV6-1 to TRBJ2-7; 11 bases are shared with TRBD2. Losses at the gene ends were 3 bases for V and 2 bases for J; bases not matched to a gene: 6. Per the germline V gene, CDR1 is MNHNS and CDR2 is SASEGT. CDR3 length equals 16 residues. CDR3: CASSDAGLAATYEQYF. The CDR3 DNA is TGTGCCAGCAGTGATGCGGGACTAGCGGCAACCTACGAGCAGTACTTC.

This clone was observed a handful of times. The chain uses TRBV4-1 and TRBJ2-3, with D possibly matching TRBD2 (5 bases). CDR1 is MGHRA, CDR2 YSYEKL, per germline. Trimming cost V 5 bases and J 2 bases, with 20 bases left between them. The CDR3 totals 17 residues. The CDR3 DNA follows: TGCGCCAGCAGCTCTACCCCCGGGGTCAGCACCACAGATACGCAGTATTTT. Translated, it gives CASSSTPGVSTTDTQYF.

Regarding this clone: The sample holds other DNA sequences that translate to the same CDR3. The J gene is TRBJ1-1, the V gene TRBV6-5; TRBD1 is a possible D gene (6 bases). Per germline, CDR1 MNHEY and CDR2 SVGAGI. This CDR3 comprises 13 residues. V lost 5 bases to trimming and J lost 1 base, with 8 bases between them. DNA of the CDR3: TGTGCCAGCAGTAGGACAGCGAACACTGAAGCTTTCTTT. The encoded protein is CASSRTANTEAFF.

This chain connects TRBV5-1 to TRBJ2-3; 7 bases line up with TRBD1. After removal of 6 bases from V and 1 base from J, the junction contained 11 bases not matched to a gene. The CDR3 loop spans 16 amino acids. CDR1 is SGHRS, CDR2 YFSETQ, per germline. CDR3 residues: CASNQNRGSGTDTQYF. CDR3 nucleotide sequence: TGCGCCAGCAACCAGAACAGGGGAAGCGGCACAGATACGCAGTATTTT.

The rearrangement links TRBV7-2 to TRBJ1-3; no reliable D call. With 2 bases removed from V and 3 bases from J, the gap between germline ends came to 11 bases. Germline V gene lookup returns CDR1 SGHTA and CDR2 FQGNSA. CDR3 length: 15 residues. CDR3 region: CASSLSGGIGNTIYF. The CDR3 DNA follows: TGTGCCAGCAGCTTATCGGGCGGGATTGGAAACACCATATATTTT. The full variable domain, completed using reference TRBV7-2 and TRBJ1-3, is GAGVSQSPSNKVTEKGKDVELRCDPISGHTALYWYRQSLGQGLEFLIYFQGNSAPDKSGLPSDRFSAERTGGSVSTLTIQRTQQEDSAVYLCASSLSGGIGNTIYFGEGSWLTVV.

The chain combines TRBV4-1 with TRBJ2-2, with 8 bases that match TRBD1. V lost 4 bases and J lost 6; bases outside the gene matches: 7. The CDR3 spans 15 residues. The germline V gene encodes CDR1 MGHRA and CDR2 YSYEKL. CDR3 loop: CASSPQTGDPGELFF. DNA of the CDR3: TGCGCCAGCAGCCCCCAGACAGGGGACCCCGGGGAGCTGTTTTTT.